The entry that follows covers one T cell receptor beta chain sequence. This sample was included in a study of blood T cell repertoires in COVID-19. Study background: From the United States, Italy and Spain came samples of acute and convalescent COVID-19. Sample material is recorded as cDNA or gDNA derived from T cells, B-cell-depleted T cells, or PBMCs.

Sequencing was performed with immunoSEQ multiplex PCR; in TCRdb, only in-frame clones are kept and a portion is missing. This sample has 150,000 or so clones, with over 75% found just once. The V and J ends lost 0 bases and 12 bases respectively, with 10 bases between them. CDR3 length: 13 amino acids. CDR1 and CDR2 (germline): SGHRS, YFSETQ. This receptor was identified in a man aged 55 to 70 with active or convalescent COVID-19. Sequenced material: peripheral blood. The rearrangement uses TRBV5-1 and TRBJ1-6, with a tentative D call TRBD1 (6 bases). CDR3 residues: CASSLAGVVPLHF. Written as DNA, the CDR3 is TGCGCCAGCAGCTTGGCAGGGGTTGTACCCCTCCACTTT.